A selection of T cell receptor beta chains follows, all from one sample in a study of blood T cell repertoires in COVID-19. TCRdb's table, derived via immunoSEQ multiplex PCR, lists solely in-frame clones and lacks some. The sample shows 150,000 to 200,000 clones, roughly 82% of them seen only once. The sample taken for sequencing was PBMCs or T cells enriched from blood (not recorded which). These TCRs come from a woman in her sixties with acute COVID-19. CDR3s include the opening cysteine and the closing phenylalanine or tryptophan. D genes are given only for firm matches. Only part of the rows carry a size: once, few, many, or a class if the clone is expanded.

clone size: .; J gene: TRBJ1-1; D gene: .; V gene: TRBV18; CDR3 DNA: TGTGCCAGCTCCGGGAGGGACACTGAAGCTTTCTTT; CDR3 protein: CASSGRDTEAFF
clone size: .; J gene: TRBJ1-4; D gene: .; V gene: TRBV19; CDR3 DNA: TGTGCCAGTAATCCATCCCACTACAGGGTCGCCTATGAAAAACTGTTTTTT; CDR3 protein: CASNPSHYRVAYEKLFF
clone size: .; J gene: TRBJ1-2; D gene: TRBD1; V gene: TRBV4-3; CDR3 DNA: TGCGCCAGCAGCCAAGATGCCAGGGGGATGCCTGGCTACACCTTC; CDR3 protein: CASSQDARGMPGYTF
clone size: .; J gene: TRBJ2-7; D gene: .; V gene: TRBV23-1; CDR3 DNA: TGCGCCAGCACGGCGGCCACCTACGAGCAGTACTTC; CDR3 protein: CASTAATYEQYF
clone size: .; J gene: TRBJ2-1; D gene: TRBD2; V gene: TRBV10-2; CDR3 DNA: TGCGCCAGCAGTGAGACTAGCGGGGGGTGGAAGTTCTTC; CDR3 protein: CASSETSGGWKFF
clone size: .; J gene: TRBJ2-3; D gene: TRBD2; V gene: TRBV19; CDR3 DNA: TGTGCCAGTAGTATAGAAGTCCCGGGACTAGCGGGGGGCACAGATACGCAGTATTTT; CDR3 protein: CASSIEVPGLAGGTDTQYF
clone size: .; J gene: TRBJ1-2; D gene: TRBD1; V gene: TRBV11-2; CDR3 DNA: TGTGCCAGCAGCTTATTGGCAGGGGGTGGCTACACCTTC; CDR3 protein: CASSLLAGGGYTF
clone size: .; J gene: TRBJ2-3; D gene: .; V gene: TRBV20-1; CDR3 DNA: TGCAGTGCTAGGTCTGATACGCAGTATTTT; CDR3 protein: CSARSDTQYF
clone size: .; J gene: TRBJ2-5; D gene: TRBD2; V gene: TRBV5-4; CDR3 DNA: TGTGCCAGCAGCTTCCCCAGCGGGGGGCAAGAGACCCAGTACTTC; CDR3 protein: CASSFPSGGQETQYF
clone size: .; J gene: TRBJ2-3; D gene: .; V gene: TRBV10-3; CDR3 DNA: TGTGCCATCAGCTTGGGGGCTTTCACAGATACGCAGTATTTT; CDR3 protein: CAISLGAFTDTQYF
clone size: .; J gene: TRBJ2-1; D gene: TRBD1; V gene: TRBV29-1; CDR3 DNA: TGCAGCGTTCGTGCCTATACAGGGGCAAACAATGAGCAGTTCTTC; CDR3 protein: CSVRAYTGANNEQFF
clone size: .; J gene: TRBJ1-1; D gene: .; V gene: TRBV7-2; CDR3 DNA: TGTGCCAGCAGCTTAGATCAGTTCACTGAAGCTTTCTTT; CDR3 protein: CASSLDQFTEAFF
clone size: .; J gene: TRBJ1-5; D gene: TRBD1; V gene: TRBV19; CDR3 DNA: TGTGCCAGTAGTATAGGCGACAGGGATCGGCAGCCCCAGCATTTT; CDR3 protein: CASSIGDRDRQPQHF
clone size: .; J gene: TRBJ1-1; D gene: TRBD1; V gene: TRBV5-4; CDR3 DNA: TGTGCCAGCAGCCCACAGGGGGCGGACACTGAAGCTTTCTTT; CDR3 protein: CASSPQGADTEAFF
clone size: .; J gene: TRBJ2-2; D gene: .; V gene: TRBV9; CDR3 DNA: TGTGCCAGCAGCGTAGATCGGAACACCGGGGAGCTGTTTTTT; CDR3 protein: CASSVDRNTGELFF
clone size: .; J gene: TRBJ2-7; D gene: TRBD1; V gene: TRBV6-2/TRBV6-3; CDR3 DNA: TGTGCCAGCAGCGGACAGGAGTGGTCCTACGAGCAGTACTTC; CDR3 protein: CASSGQEWSYEQYF
clone size: .; J gene: TRBJ2-3; D gene: .; V gene: TRBV7-9; CDR3 DNA: TGTGCCAGCAGCTTAGAGTCCGGTACGCAGTATTTT; CDR3 protein: CASSLESGTQYF
clone size: .; J gene: TRBJ1-5; D gene: .; V gene: TRBV6-2/TRBV6-3; CDR3 DNA: TGTGCCAGCAGCCCCTTAACAGGGCAAATCAATCAGCCCCAGCATTTT; CDR3 protein: CASSPLTGQINQPQHF
clone size: .; J gene: TRBJ1-6; D gene: .; V gene: TRBV28; CDR3 DNA: TGTGCCAGCAGGGGGTTTCGAGGCGGGAAGAATTCACCCCTCCACTTT; CDR3 protein: CASRGFRGGKNSPLHF
clone size: .; J gene: TRBJ1-2; D gene: TRBD1; V gene: TRBV11-2; CDR3 DNA: TGTGCCAGCAGCTCGGGGCTCCGGGACAGGGAGAACTATGGCTACACCTTC; CDR3 protein: CASSSGLRDRENYGYTF
clone size: .; J gene: TRBJ1-5; D gene: TRBD1; V gene: TRBV4-3; CDR3 DNA: TGCGCCAGCAGCCAAGATTGGGACAGGGTGGACCAGCCCCAGCATTTT; CDR3 protein: CASSQDWDRVDQPQHF
clone size: once; J gene: TRBJ2-5; D gene: .; V gene: TRBV6-5; CDR3 DNA: TGTGCCAGCAAGAATGAGGGAGTGGAGACCCAGTACTTC; CDR3 protein: CASKNEGVETQYF
clone size: few; J gene: TRBJ2-2; D gene: TRBD2; V gene: TRBV4-2; CDR3 DNA: TGTGCCAGCAGCCAAGATGCGAGCGGGGGAGCCGGGGAGCTGTTTTTT; CDR3 protein: CASSQDASGGAGELFF
clone size: .; J gene: TRBJ2-5; D gene: .; V gene: TRBV28; CDR3 DNA: TGTGCCAGCAAGGGGGTTCAATCTGGAGAGACCCAGTACTTC; CDR3 protein: CASKGVQSGETQYF
clone size: .; J gene: TRBJ2-2; D gene: .; V gene: TRBV7-2; CDR3 DNA: TGTGCCAGCAGCTCCCAAACATACACCGGGGAGCTGTTTTTT; CDR3 protein: CASSSQTYTGELFF
clone size: once; J gene: TRBJ2-1; D gene: .; V gene: TRBV6-5; CDR3 DNA: TGTGCCAGCTCGTCCCTCCGGGTGGCGACTGAGCAGTTCTTC; CDR3 protein: CASSSLRVATEQFF
clone size: .; J gene: TRBJ2-3; D gene: TRBD2; V gene: TRBV11-2; CDR3 DNA: TGTGCCAGCAGTAAGCTAGCGGGGGGGCTCACAGATACGCAGTATTTT; CDR3 protein: CASSKLAGGLTDTQYF
clone size: once; J gene: TRBJ2-2; D gene: .; V gene: TRBV19; CDR3 DNA: TGTGCCAGTAGTACGCTTAGGGGCACCGGGGAGCTGTTTTTT; CDR3 protein: CASSTLRGTGELFF